These 30 T cell receptor beta chains share one sample of origin, sequenced in a study of T cell responses to AZD1222 COVID-19 vaccine. Generated by immunoSEQ multiplex PCR, the TCRdb table keeps only in-frame clones and is missing some. Of fewer than 150,000 clones in the sample, approximately 85% were seen once. The sample here was peripheral blood, taken on day 0 of AZD1222 vaccination. The receptors here all came from an adult in good health.

This chain links TRBV4-2 with TRBJ2-3; 8 bases fit TRBD2. The germline V gene encodes CDR1 LGHNA and CDR2 YNFKEQ. This CDR3 contains 16 residues. The V gene end was trimmed by 2 bases and the J gene end by 2 bases; junction bases not matched to a gene: 6. CDR3 coding DNA: TGTGCCAGCAGCCAACAAAGCGGGGGCCTCACAGATACGCAGTATTTT. Its translation is CASSQQSGGLTDTQYF.

The chain carries TRBV2 and TRBJ2-2, with 7 bases identical to TRBD2. Germline CDR1 SNHLY, CDR2 FYNNEI. This CDR3 is 14 amino acids long. With 6 bases clipped from V and 7 bases from J, the junction kept 8 bases outside the gene matches. CDR3 sequence reads: CASRETTSVGELFF. The CDR3 coding sequence is TGTGCCAGCAGGGAAACAACTAGCGTCGGGGAGCTGTTTTTT.

This clone occurred once. The chain is built from TRBV7-6 and TRBJ1-6, with D perhaps TRBD1 (5 bases). Trimming stripped 5 bases from V and 7 bases from J, with 18 bases between. There are 16 residues in the CDR3. Germline V gene sequence: CDR1 SGHVS, CDR2 FNYEAQ. The CDR3 DNA is TGTGCCAGCAGCCAAGCCGTGGGACGGGTAAATTCACCCCTCCACTTT. It specifies CASSQAVGRVNSPLHF.

The chain uses TRBV19 and TRBJ1-5; 8 bases align to TRBD1. This CDR3 contains 15 residues. Trimming cost V 6 bases and J 5 bases; bases outside gene matches: 9. Germline V CDR1 and CDR2: LNHDA, SQIVND (reference sequence). The DNA for the CDR3 is TGTGCCAGTAGGGATGGACAGGGCGTTTATCAGCCCCAGCATTTT. The encoded protein is CASRDGQGVYQPQHF.

The count of this clone is one. The chain joins TRBV19 to TRBJ2-7, with 8 bases aligning to TRBD1. There are 13 residues in the CDR3. V lost 6 bases and J lost 1; bases outside the gene matches: 2. CDR1 and CDR2 from the germline V gene are LNHDA and SQIVND (reference sequence). CDR3 in amino acids: CASSRDRSYEQYF. The CDR3 DNA is TGTGCCAGTAGCCGGGACAGGTCCTACGAGCAGTACTTC.

This clone was counted a single time. The chain employs TRBV12-3 or TRBV12-4 and TRBJ1-6; D remains unclear. V was clipped by 6 bases and J by 5 bases, with 5 bases between them. The CDR3 extends over 12 amino acids. CDR3 region: CASSADNSPLHF. DNA for the CDR3: TGTGCCAGCAGCGCCGATAATTCACCCCTCCACTTT.

The chain links TRBV7-6 to TRBJ1-1; D perhaps matches TRBD1 (5 bases). The CDR3 length is 15 residues. The germline gives CDR1 SGHVS, CDR2 FNYEAQ. V dropped 1 base and J dropped 2 bases, with 11 bases sitting between them. The CDR3 loop is CASSLGLGVNTEAFF. CDR3 coding DNA: TGTGCCAGCAGCTTAGGTTTGGGGGTCAACACTGAAGCTTTCTTT.

This clone has just one count. The genes are TRBV4-1 and TRBJ1-2, with D tentatively TRBD1 (5 bases). The CDR3 totals 15 residues. Trimming removed 1 base from V and 4 bases from J, with 13 bases in between. In germline, CDR1 is MGHRA, CDR2 YSYEKL. CDR3 in DNA: TGCGCCAGCAGCCAAGGGAATCAGGGAGGCTATGGCTACACCTTC. It codes for CASSQGNQGGYGYTF.

In this sample, this clone turned up a few times. This sequence joins TRBV4-1 and TRBJ2-5, with 9 bases aligning to TRBD1. V was pared by 1 base and J by 0 bases, with 0 bases of the junction left unmatched. The CDR3 runs to 15 residues. Germline V gene data show CDR1 as MGHRA and CDR2 as YSYEKL. The CDR3 here is CASSQGTGDQETQYF. DNA of the CDR3: TGCGCCAGCAGCCAAGGGACAGGGGACCAAGAGACCCAGTACTTC.

This clone was seen just once. The rearrangement joins TRBV25-1 to TRBJ1-3; tentative D call: TRBD1 (5 bases). The CDR3 is made up of 15 amino acids. Germline-derived CDR1 and CDR2 are MGHDK and SYGVNS. V was pared by 5 bases and J by 4 bases, with 15 bases between. CDR3: CASSSHGTAGNTIYF. CDR3 DNA sequence: TGTGCCAGCAGTAGCCACGGGACGGCAGGAAACACCATATATTTT. Full variable domain (remainder filled in from reference TRBV25-1 and TRBJ1-3): EADIYQTPRYLVIGTGKKITLECSQTMGHDKMYWYQQDPGMELHLIHYSYGVNSTEKGDLSSESTVSRIRTEHFPLTLESARPSHTSQYLCASSSHGTAGNTIYFGEGSWLTVV.

V usage is TRBV6-5 and J usage is TRBJ2-1; perhaps D is TRBD1 or TRBD2 (5 bases each). The CDR3 loop spans 16 amino acids. The germline V and J ends were trimmed by 2 bases and 8 bases, with 19 bases remaining between them. CDR1 MNHEY and CDR2 SVGAGI come from the germline V gene. CDR3 DNA: TGTGCCAGCAGTTACAGCCTAGCCCTGGGACGCGATGAGCAGTTCTTC. It yields the protein CASSYSLALGRDEQFF.

The V gene is TRBV9, the J gene TRBJ1-2; the D gene is possibly TRBD1 (6 bases). Germline-derived CDR1 and CDR2 are SGDLS and YYNGEE. This CDR3 has 11 amino acids. The V gene lost 6 bases and the J gene lost 3 bases, with 6 bases spanning the gap. CDR3 sequence (DNA): TGTGCCAGCAAGGGGGACTATGGCTACACCTTC. Its protein is CASKGDYGYTF.

The chain links TRBV5-6 to TRBJ2-7; tentatively, D is TRBD2 (5 bases). Germline V gene data show CDR1 as SGHDT and CDR2 as YYEEEE. This CDR3 is built from 13 residues. Deletions cut 4 bases from V and 5 bases from J, with 13 bases between. The CDR3 nucleotides read TGTGCCAGCAGCCTGGGCCCCGGGGACGAGCAGTACTTC. This sequence encodes CASSLGPGDEQYF. The full variable domain, rest sourced from reference TRBV5-6 and TRBJ2-7, is DAGVTQSPTHLIKTRGQQVTLRCSPKSGHDTVSWYQQALGQGPQFIFQYYEEEERQRGNFPDRFSGHQFPNYSSELNVNALLLGDSALYLCASSLGPGDEQYFGPGTRLTVT.

The chain is built from TRBV4-3 and TRBJ1-5; no clear D. The length of the CDR3 is 15 residues. CDR1 LGHNA and CDR2 YSLEER come from the germline V gene. Trimming pared 0 bases from V and 6 bases from J, leaving 12 bases between. This chain's CDR3 is CASSQDINGIQPQHF. Written as DNA, the CDR3 is TGCGCCAGCAGCCAAGATATTAACGGGATTCAGCCCCAGCATTTT.

The chain employs TRBV28 and TRBJ2-5; D possibly corresponds to TRBD2 (7 bases). V lost 5 bases and J 5 bases, leaving 15 bases between the germline ends. This CDR3 contains 14 residues. Looked up from germline, CDR1 is MDHEN and CDR2 is SYDVKM. The CDR3 DNA reads as TGTGCCAGCAGTGGGGGGGGGCAAGCGGAGACCCAGTACTTC. This sequence encodes CASSGGGQAETQYF.

V is TRBV5-4 and J is TRBJ2-1, with 8 bases that match TRBD2. This CDR3 has 16 residues. Germline V lookup: CDR1 SGHNT, CDR2 YYREEE (reference sequence). V was pared by 4 bases and J by 9 bases, with 15 bases of the junction left unmatched. CDR3 DNA: TGTGCCAGCAGCACGGGACCTTTAGCGGGGAGAGGTGAGCAGTTCTTC. Its protein product is CASSTGPLAGRGEQFF.

V gene TRBV10-3 combines with J gene TRBJ2-1, with 9 positions matching TRBD1. The CDR3 length is 15 residues. J was trimmed by 6 bases and V by 6 bases; bases with no gene match: 9. Germline V gene lookup returns CDR1 ENHRY and CDR2 SYGVKD. CDR3 amino acids: CAISEPGTGTNEQFF. The CDR3 bases are TGTGCCATCAGCGAACCCGGGACAGGGACCAATGAGCAGTTCTTC.

The chain joins TRBV11-2 to TRBJ2-7; D tentatively reads TRBD1 or TRBD2 (5 bases each). The CDR3 is 15 amino acids. Germline values: CDR1 SGHAT, CDR2 FQNNGV. V lost 0 bases, J lost 2 bases, and 11 bases lay in between. The CDR3 spells CASSLDAGTPYEQYF. CDR3 sequence (DNA): TGTGCCAGCAGCTTAGACGCCGGGACCCCCTACGAGCAGTACTTC. The entire variable domain, with the rest obtained from reference TRBV11-2 and TRBJ2-7, is as follows: EAGVAQSPRYKIIEKRQSVAFWCNPISGHATLYWYQQILGQGPKLLIQFQNNGVVDDSQLPKDRFSAERLKGVDSTLKIQPAKLEDSAVYLCASSLDAGTPYEQYFGPGTRLTVT.

The rearrangement links TRBV11-2 to TRBJ1-3; no firm D call. The CDR3 extends over 11 amino acids. Trimming took 9 bases from V and 3 from J, leaving 6 bases between them. Germline V gene lookup returns CDR1 SGHAT and CDR2 FQNNGV. The chain's CDR3 is CASLLGNTIYF. Written as DNA, the CDR3 is TGTGCCAGTTTGCTTGGAAACACCATATATTTT.

The rearrangement joins TRBV28 to TRBJ2-3; 11 bases fit TRBD2. This CDR3 has 17 amino acids. Germline trimming cut 5 bases from V and 2 bases from J; bases unmatched to any gene: 9. Germline assignment: CDR1 MDHEN and CDR2 SYDVKM. In DNA form, the CDR3 reads TGTGCCAGCAGTCCCCAGACTAGCGGGGAGCTCACAGATACGCAGTATTTT. Its protein is CASSPQTSGELTDTQYF.

J is TRBJ2-1 and V is TRBV19, with 11 positions matching TRBD1. CDR1 is LNHDA, CDR2 SQIVND, per germline (reference sequence). The CDR3 has 13 residues. Trimming at V came to 7 bases and at J to 8 bases, leaving 4 bases not matched to a gene. CDR3 sequence (DNA): TGTGCCAGTAATACGGACAGGGGGCATGAGCAGTTCTTC. Protein product: CASNTDRGHEQFF.

This chain uses TRBV9 with TRBJ1-2, with D possibly matching TRBD1 (5 bases). This CDR3 spans 15 amino acids. CDR1 is SGDLS, CDR2 YYNGEE, per germline. The V and J ends lost 3 bases and 3 bases respectively, with 15 bases between them. The chain's CDR3 is CASSAQESDYYGYTF. In DNA, the CDR3 is TGTGCCAGCAGCGCACAGGAGTCCGACTACTATGGCTACACCTTC.

V usage is TRBV5-1 and J usage is TRBJ2-2; D might be TRBD1 (5 bases). V shed 0 bases and J shed 4 bases, with 7 bases lying between them. The CDR3 spans 14 residues. The germline V gene encodes CDR1 SGHRS and CDR2 YFSETQ. As DNA, the CDR3 is TGCGCCAGCAGCTTGGAGGGGTTCACCGGGGAGCTGTTTTTT. It yields the protein CASSLEGFTGELFF.

This clone was observed a few times. This sequence joins TRBV24-1 and TRBJ1-6; TRBD1 aligns across 12 bases. Germline trimming cut 9 bases from V and 9 bases from J; bases unmatched to any gene: 8. The CDR3 runs 15 residues. Per the germline V gene, CDR1 is KGHDR and CDR2 is SFDVKD. The CDR3 sequence: CATPTPGQGASPLHF. Here the CDR3 DNA reads TGTGCCACCCCTACCCCGGGACAGGGGGCTTCACCCCTCCACTTT.

This clone was observed a single time. The chain has TRBV18 and TRBJ2-4; unclear D gene. Germline V gene data show CDR1 as KGHSH and CDR2 as LQKENI. This CDR3 is built from 15 residues. The germline V and J ends were trimmed by 1 base and 3 bases, with 10 bases remaining between them. The CDR3 here is CASSPLGESKNIQYF. The CDR3, as DNA: TGTGCCAGCTCACCACTGGGCGAGAGCAAAAACATTCAGTACTTC.

The rearrangement uses TRBV5-6 and TRBJ1-6; D perhaps matches TRBD1 (5 bases). Germline values: CDR1 SGHDT, CDR2 YYEEEE. V dropped 0 bases and J dropped 0 bases, with 16 bases sitting between them. The CDR3 consists of 19 residues. DNA of the CDR3: TGTGCCAGCAGCTTGGTGGGGGGAACAGGCCGCTCCTATAATTCACCCCTCCACTTT. Translating gives CASSLVGGTGRSYNSPLHF.

The chain employs TRBV19 and TRBJ2-1; D possibly corresponds to TRBD1 (6 bases). The CDR3 is 15 amino acids. Trimming removed 0 bases from V and 7 bases from J, with 13 bases in between. Per germline, CDR1 LNHDA and CDR2 SQIVND (reference sequence). The chain's CDR3 is CASSIDLGRGNEQFF. The CDR3 DNA sequence: TGTGCCAGTAGTATAGATCTAGGCAGGGGAAATGAGCAGTTCTTC.

This chain joins TRBV6-4 and TRBJ2-2, with D unresolved. Germline CDR1 reads MRHNA; CDR2 reads SNTAGT. Trimming stripped 0 bases from V and 1 base from J, with 6 bases between. CDR3 length equals 15 residues. CDR3 nucleotides: TGTGCCAGCAGTGACTCTACAGAGAACACCGGGGAGCTGTTTTTT. Translating gives CASSDSTENTGELFF.

The chain combines TRBV9 with TRBJ2-2; the D gene is possibly TRBD1 (5 bases). CDR1 is SGDLS and CDR2 is YYNGEE in the germline V gene. The CDR3 length is 13 residues. Trimming cost V 4 bases and J 5 bases, with 9 bases left between them. This chain's CDR3 is CASSLGPTGELFF. CDR3 bases: TGTGCCAGCAGCTTGGGGCCTACCGGGGAGCTGTTTTTT.

This clone was found once. The rearrangement links TRBV9 to TRBJ2-5; 10 positions agree with TRBD2. Germline-derived CDR1 and CDR2 are SGDLS and YYNGEE. Unmatched junction bases numbered 2, after V lost 1 base and J lost 5 bases. The CDR3 length is 14 residues. Here the CDR3 reads CASSVRLAGETQYF. CDR3 DNA sequence: TGTGCCAGCAGCGTAAGACTAGCGGGCGAGACCCAGTACTTC.